This is a list of T cell receptor beta chains from one sample in a study of CD8 T cells in Susac syndrome. One entry per CDR3 protein, called by TCRdb with MiXCR from the immunoSEQ multiplex PCR reads. There are 95,000 to 150,000 distinct CDR3 sequences in the sample; roughly 94% occur only once, and 0.25% to 0.3% lies in the top ten. Input material: CD8+ T cells from PBMCs. The receptor set was obtained from a human donor with Susac syndrome. Each CDR3 is given with its conserved first and last residue. Each record gives: J gene, V gene, CDR3 length, D gene, CDR3 DNA, CDR3 protein. A D gene is named only where the DNA matches it firmly.

TRBJ2-1,TRBV27,16,.,TGTGCCAGCAGTTCCCCCGGGGGTAGCTCCTACAATGAGCAGTTCTTC,CASSSPGGSSYNEQFF
TRBJ1-3,TRBV3-1,15,.,TGTGCCAGCAGCTTCGACCTACGCTCTGGAAACACCATATATTTT,CASSFDLRSGNTIYF
TRBJ1-5,TRBV6-5,13,.,TGTGCCAGTGGGGGGAGGGCCAATCAGCCCCAGCATTTT,CASGGRANQPQHF
TRBJ2-5,TRBV5-1,13,.,TGCGCCAGCAGCCCCCCGGGAACCGAGACCCAGTACTTC,CASSPPGTETQYF
TRBJ1-1,TRBV5-6,12,.,TGTGCCAGCAGTTCCGGGACTGGTGTGGCTTTCTTT,CASSSGTGVAFF
TRBJ1-1,TRBV5-1,16,.,TGCGCCAGCAGCTTGGGTAGGGAGGTGGTAAACACTGAAGCTTTCTTT,CASSLGREVVNTEAFF
TRBJ2-2,TRBV6-5,11,.,TGTGCCAGCAGCTTAGACGGGGAGCTGTTTTTT,CASSLDGELFF
TRBJ1-2,TRBV30,13,TRBD1,TGTGCCTGGAGTACATGGACAGGGCACGGCTACACCTTC,CAWSTWTGHGYTF
TRBJ2-1,TRBV3-1,14,.,TGTGCCAGCAGCCAAGATAGGGTCGACAATGAGCAGTTCTTC,CASSQDRVDNEQFF
TRBJ2-7,TRBV20-1,13,.,TGCAGTGTCCGGGACACCGACGCCTACGAGCAGTACTTC,CSVRDTDAYEQYF
TRBJ1-1,TRBV30,11,.,TGTGCCTGGGCTGAGAACACTGAAGCTTTCTTT,CAWAENTEAFF
TRBJ2-7,TRBV9,14,.,TGTGCCAGCAGCGCGGGACCGATTACCTACGAGCAGTACTTC,CASSAGPITYEQYF
TRBJ2-7,TRBV5-1,16,.,TGCGCCAGCAACGGTGATCCAGGGCGCCTTCCCTACGAGCAGTACTTC,CASNGDPGRLPYEQYF
TRBJ2-5,TRBV4-1,17,TRBD2,TGCGCCAGCAGCCTGGGACTAGCGGGGGGGCCGGGGGAGACCCAGTACTTC,CASSLGLAGGPGETQYF
TRBJ2-3,TRBV3-1,19,TRBD2,TGTGCCAGCAGCCAAGACCGACTAGCGGGGGGGCCCGGCACAGATACGCAGTATTTT,CASSQDRLAGGPGTDTQYF
TRBJ2-7,TRBV6-2/TRBV6-3,13,TRBD2,TGTGCCAGCACCCTAGCGGGGGTCTACGAGCAGTACTTC,CASTLAGVYEQYF
TRBJ1-1,TRBV6-2/TRBV6-3,12,.,TGTGCCAGCAGTCGACAGTCGACTGAAGCTTTCTTT,CASSRQSTEAFF